The 21 T cell receptor beta chains below were found in one sample sequenced in a study of OX40 agonist ivuxolimab in advanced cancers. Profiled with immunoSEQ multiplex PCR; TCRdb holds only in-frame clones, not every one. The repertoire holds fewer than 130,000 clones, with approximately 89% as singletons. Sequenced material: CD4+ or CD8+ T cells sorted from blood, taken in a trial of the OX40 agonist ivuxolimab. Source of these receptors: an adult with an advanced solid tumor such as melanoma, head and neck, liver or kidney cancer.

The chain recombines TRBV27 with TRBJ2-7; 8 bases are shared with TRBD1. Per the germline V gene, CDR1 is MNHEY and CDR2 is SMNVEV (reference sequence). The CDR3 length is 15 residues. V lost 2 bases and J lost 2; bases outside the gene matches: 5. The CDR3 protein is CASSLGAGGTYEQYF. The CDR3 DNA sequence: TGTGCCAGCAGTTTAGGGGCAGGGGGCACCTACGAGCAGTACTTC.

The chain combines TRBV29-1 with TRBJ2-5, with a weak D call TRBD2 (6 bases). The CDR3 runs 13 residues. The V and J ends lost 4 bases and 5 bases respectively, with 14 bases between them. Germline CDR1 and CDR2: SQVTM and ANQGSEA. The CDR3 loop reads CSVASGRSETQYF. CDR3 bases: TGCAGCGTTGCATCCGGGAGATCGGAGACCCAGTACTTC.

This chain joins TRBV28 and TRBJ2-1; D possibly matches TRBD1 or TRBD2 (5 bases each). The CDR3 runs to 14 residues. Germline lookup yields CDR1 MDHEN and CDR2 SYDVKM. The germline V and J ends were trimmed by 6 bases and 6 bases, with 15 bases remaining between them. CDR3 coding DNA: TGTGCCAGCAGCCCGACCTTTGGGGGCAATGAGCAGTTCTTC. As protein: CASSPTFGGNEQFF.

This clone was seen more than once but under ten times. This chain connects TRBV6-6 to TRBJ2-7; D gene ambiguous. The CDR3 runs to 10 residues. Germline assignment: CDR1 MNHNY and CDR2 SVGAGI (reference sequence). Trimming removed 5 bases from V and 12 bases from J, with 11 bases in between. In nucleotides, the CDR3 is TGTGCCAGCAGTGCCGCCGACCTGTACTTC. Translation: CASSAADLYF.

The chain uses TRBV6-5 and TRBJ1-1, with D possibly TRBD1 on 5 matching bases. The CDR3 is 11 amino acids. The germline CDR1 and CDR2 sequences are MNHEY and SVGAGI. V was trimmed by 6 bases and J by 11 bases, leaving 13 bases between them. The CDR3 DNA reads TGTGCCAGCAGACGTGGGGGTAAGGCTTTCTTT. Its translation is CASRRGGKAFF.

This rearrangement joins TRBV2 to TRBJ2-5, with 7 bases matching TRBD1. Losses at the gene ends were 5 bases for V and 3 bases for J; bases not matched to a gene: 3. This CDR3 has 13 amino acids. The germline CDR1 and CDR2 sequences are SNHLY and FYNNEI. The CDR3 DNA follows: TGTGCCAGCAGTAGCGACAGGGAAGAGACCCAGTACTTC. Amino acid sequence: CASSSDREETQYF.

This chain joins TRBV27 and TRBJ2-3, with D perhaps TRBD2 (6 bases). Per the germline V gene, CDR1 is MNHEY and CDR2 is SMNVEV (reference sequence). This CDR3 has 15 residues. V dropped 5 bases and J dropped 0 bases, with 12 bases sitting between them. CDR3 sequence (DNA): TGTGCCAGCAGTCCTACTAGCTTTAGCACAGATACGCAGTATTTT. Protein product: CASSPTSFSTDTQYF.

The J gene is TRBJ2-4, the V gene TRBV28; the match to TRBD2 covers 11 bases. V gave up 5 bases and J gave up 3 bases; unmatched junction bases: 6. The CDR3 is 16 residues long. Germline V lookup: CDR1 MDHEN, CDR2 SYDVKM. CDR3 bases: TGTGCCAGCAGTCCGGGACTAGCGGAGCACAAAAACATTCAGTACTTC. Translation: CASSPGLAEHKNIQYF. Supplemented by reference TRBV28 and TRBJ2-4, the full variable domain reads DVKVTQSSRYLVKRTGEKVFLECVQDMDHENMFWYRQDPGLGLRLIYFSYDVKMKEKGDIPEGYSVSREKKERFSLILESASTNQTSMYLCASSPGLAEHKNIQYFGAGTRLSVL.

The chain recombines TRBV5-4 with TRBJ1-4; D possibly corresponds to TRBD1 (6 bases). V was shortened by 1 base and J by 7 bases, with 26 bases between the two germline ends. This CDR3 region has 19 residues. Germline V gene sequence: CDR1 SGHNT, CDR2 YYREEE (reference sequence). This chain's CDR3 is CASSLIDRSSPFTAEKLFF. Here the CDR3 DNA reads TGTGCCAGCAGCTTGATAGACAGGTCCAGTCCGTTCACGGCTGAAAAACTGTTTTTT.

The J gene is TRBJ2-3, the V gene TRBV6-6; unclear D gene. CDR1 MNHNY and CDR2 SVGAGI come from the germline V gene (reference sequence). This CDR3 region has 16 residues. V dropped 2 bases and J dropped 6 bases, with 18 bases sitting between them. The CDR3 DNA sequence: TGTGCCAGCAGTTACAACTCTCAGCCCCCTTGGGATACGCAGTATTTT. This encodes CASSYNSQPPWDTQYF.

CDR3 sequence reads: CSVGISGTYNEQFF. The CDR3 bases are TGCAGCGTTGGAATTAGCGGAACTTACAATGAGCAGTTCTTC. The chain has TRBV29-1 and TRBJ2-1; tentative D call: TRBD2 (6 bases). V gave up 4 bases and J gave up 4 bases, with 14 bases separating them. Germline assignment: CDR1 SQVTM and CDR2 ANQGSEA. This CDR3 region has 14 residues.

This clone was seen only once. This chain connects TRBV5-1 to TRBJ2-1; 7 nucleotides line up with TRBD1. This CDR3 has 14 amino acids. V trimming: 5 bases; J trimming: 2 bases; junction bases outside the gene matches: 4. From germline, CDR1 is SGHRS and CDR2 YFSETQ. CDR3 DNA: TGCGCCAGCAGGGAAACAGGGGCCTACAATGAGCAGTTCTTC. This translates into CASRETGAYNEQFF.

This clone was seen a single time. V usage is TRBV5-1 and J usage is TRBJ1-1; D is uncertain. V lost 0 bases to trimming and J lost 1 base, with 7 bases between them. Germline loops: CDR1 SGHRS, CDR2 YFSETQ. The CDR3 has 14 amino acids. This CDR3 reads CASSLVRTNTEAFF. The CDR3 DNA is TGCGCCAGCAGCTTGGTCCGAACGAACACTGAAGCTTTCTTT.

The V call is TRBV21-1, the J call TRBJ1-3. TRBV21-1 is a recognized pseudogene. CDR3 size: 15 residues. Here the CDR3 DNA reads TGTGCCAGCCCACAACGACTGAGCTCTGGAAACACCATATATTTT. This sequence encodes CASPQRLSSGNTIYF.

This clone was recorded a few times. As DNA, the CDR3 is TGCGCCAGCAGCTTGGTTTCAGGGAGGGATACGCAGTATTTT. Its translation: CASSLVSGRDTQYF. The chain couples TRBV5-1 to TRBJ2-3, with a weak D call TRBD2 (6 bases). The germline CDR1 and CDR2 sequences are SGHRS and YFSETQ. The CDR3 extends over 14 amino acids. V lost 0 bases and J 6 bases, leaving 11 bases between the germline ends.

Comment on this clone: The sample holds other DNA sequences that translate to the same CDR3. The chain recombines TRBV19 with TRBJ1-1; D call uncertain. Trimming took 2 bases from V and 0 from J, leaving 4 bases between them. Germline CDR1 reads LNHDA; CDR2 reads SQIVND (reference sequence). The CDR3 is made up of 13 amino acids. CDR3 residues: CASSISVNTEAFF. For the CDR3, the DNA is TGTGCCAGTAGTATATCTGTGAACACTGAAGCTTTCTTT.

A single count supports this clone. V usage is TRBV5-1 and J usage is TRBJ2-3, with TRBD1 matching 11 bases. The germline V gene encodes CDR1 SGHRS and CDR2 YFSETQ. This CDR3 region has 15 residues. With 3 bases clipped from V and 3 bases from J, the junction kept 3 bases outside the gene matches. The CDR3 spells CASSSGQGVTDTQYF. CDR3 DNA sequence: TGCGCCAGCAGCTCGGGACAGGGGGTAACAGATACGCAGTATTTT. Combining the CDR3 with reference TRBV5-1 and TRBJ2-3 gives the whole variable domain KAGVTQTPRYLIKTRGQQVTLSCSPISGHRSVSWYQQTPGQGLQFLFEYFSETQRNKGNFPGRFSGRQFSNSRSEMNVSTLELGDSALYLCASSSGQGVTDTQYFGPGTRLTVL.

This chain uses TRBV19 with TRBJ1-2; D perhaps matches TRBD1 (5 bases). The CDR3 runs 15 residues. V lost 1 base and J lost 3, with 12 bases in between. Germline V gene lookup returns CDR1 LNHDA and CDR2 SQIVND (reference sequence). CDR3 DNA: TGTGCCAGTAGTATAGCCCAGGGAAGTCACTATGGCTACACCTTC. Protein product: CASSIAQGSHYGYTF.

The chain employs TRBV2 and TRBJ2-2; 9 bases match TRBD1. Per germline, CDR1 SNHLY and CDR2 FYNNEI. The length of the CDR3 is 16 residues. J gave up 5 bases and V 6 bases, and 10 bases lay outside the gene matches. Written as DNA, the CDR3 is TGTGCCAGCAGCCCCCGGGACAGGGTAATGACCGGGGAGCTGTTTTTT. It translates to CASSPRDRVMTGELFF.

The J gene is TRBJ1-1, the V gene TRBV19, with no clear D. V was cut by 7 bases and J by 0 bases, with 12 bases left in between. This CDR3 region has 14 residues. Germline CDR1 is LNHDA and CDR2 is SQIVND (reference sequence). The CDR3, as DNA: TGTGCCAGTACCCCAGGACGATTGAACACTGAAGCTTTCTTT. This codes for CASTPGRLNTEAFF.

The chain carries TRBV19 and TRBJ2-7; 8 nucleotides line up with TRBD2. The CDR3 is 14 amino acids. V shed 4 bases, J shed 3 bases, and the junction held 5 bases outside the gene matches. Germline values: CDR1 LNHDA, CDR2 SQIVND (reference sequence). The CDR3 coding sequence is TGTGCCAGTAGTAAGGCGCGGGGGGACTACGAGCAGTACTTC. Residues: CASSKARGDYEQYF.